The next 8 T cell receptor beta chains were all read from a single sample in a study of vaccination effects on CD4 cells after COVID-19. Under the ViraFEST assay, PBMC were stimulated with viral peptide pools so that antigen-specific CD4+ T cells expanded. Sequencing was performed afterwards. On day 10 of culture, CD4+ T cells were separated out. The healthy vaccine recipients, who had no prior SARS-CoV-2 infection, showed negative nucleocapsid antibodies. Some clones are missing from TCRdb's copy, which holds only in-frame ones; the method was immunoSEQ multiplex PCR. The data contain tens of thousands of clones, 70% to 80% of them singletons. These receptors lack a known antigen. Sequencing used CD4+ T cells from PBMCs cultured with HCoV-NL63 spike peptides, obtained before COVID-19 vaccination. Receptors originate from a human donor who received a COVID-19 vaccine.

CDR3 DNA: TGTGCCAGCAGGCAGTATAGTATTTCACCCCTCCACTTT. It translates to CASRQYSISPLHF. This rearrangement joins TRBV6-5 to TRBJ1-6; D remains unclear. Trimming stripped 6 bases from V and 9 bases from J, with 12 bases between. CDR3 length equals 13 residues. Germline V gene data show CDR1 as MNHEY and CDR2 as SVGAGI.

This chain connects TRBV7-8 to TRBJ1-2; TRBD1 might be the D (6 bases). The CDR3 runs 12 residues. Germline values: CDR1 SGHVS, CDR2 FQNEAQ. The V end was cut by 8 bases, the J end by 2 bases, with 9 bases between. CDR3 protein: CASGTPNYGYTF. CDR3 sequence (DNA): TGTGCCAGCGGGACACCCAACTATGGCTACACCTTC. Combining the CDR3 with reference TRBV7-8 and TRBJ1-2 gives the whole variable domain GAGVSQSPRYKVAKRGQDVALRCDPISGHVSLFWYQQALGQGPEFLTYFQNEAQLDKSGLPSDRFFAERPEGSVSTLKIQRTQQEDSAVYLCASGTPNYGYTFGSGTRLTVV.

The chain employs TRBV7-6 and TRBJ2-6; a weak D match, TRBD2 (6 bases). Germline V gene data show CDR1 as SGHVS and CDR2 as FNYEAQ. The CDR3 consists of 15 residues. V lost 2 bases, J lost 3 bases, and 8 bases lay in between. The CDR3 loop reads CASSLQGLGANVLTF. The CDR3 bases are TGTGCCAGCAGCTTACAGGGACTTGGGGCCAACGTCCTGACTTTC.

V and J are TRBV30 and TRBJ1-2, with TRBD1 as a possible D gene (6 bases). This CDR3 region has 14 residues. CDR1 is GTSNPN, CDR2 SVGIG, per germline (reference sequence). Between the trimmed V and J ends, which lost 6 bases and 4 bases, there was a span of 18 bases. CDR3 sequence: CACLQGSRPYGYTF. The CDR3 coding sequence is TGTGCCTGTCTACAGGGTTCCAGACCCTATGGCTACACCTTC. The variable domain in full, with the rest retrieved from reference TRBV30 and TRBJ1-2, is SQTIHQWPATLVQPVGSPLSLECTVEGTSNPNLYWYRQAAGRGLQLLFYSVGIGQISSEVPQNLSASRPQDRQFILSSKKLLLSDSGFYLCACLQGSRPYGYTFGSGTRLTVV.

The V and J genes are TRBV7-3 and TRBJ2-3; 9 bases align to TRBD2. With V trimmed by 4 bases and J by 4 bases, 3 bases remained unmatched. Germline V gives CDR1 SGHTA, CDR2 FQGTGA. This CDR3 is 14 amino acids long. CDR3 protein: CASSSGLAADTQYF. CDR3 DNA sequence: TGTGCCAGCAGCTCGGGACTAGCCGCAGATACGCAGTATTTT.

The genes are TRBV5-8 and TRBJ1-2; TRBD1 is a possible D gene (6 bases). V lost 1 base and J 6 bases, leaving 13 bases between the germline ends. CDR3 length equals 14 residues. Germline V gene lookup returns CDR1 SGHTS and CDR2 YDEGEE. DNA for the CDR3: TGTGCCAGCAGCTTGTATCTAAGGGGGGATGGCTACACCTTC. It encodes CASSLYLRGDGYTF. Variable domain in full (rest from reference TRBV5-8 and TRBJ1-2): EAGVTQSPTHLIKTRGQQATLRCSPISGHTSVYWYQQALGLGLQFLLWYDEGEERNRGNFPPRFSGRQFPNYSSELNVNALELEDSALYLCASSLYLRGDGYTFGSGTRLTVV.

The gene calls are TRBV6-1 and TRBJ2-7; 10 bases are shared with TRBD1. The CDR3 extends over 14 amino acids. Trimming cost V 2 bases and J 12 bases; bases outside gene matches: 10. The germline CDR1 and CDR2 sequences are MNHNS and SASEGT. Written as DNA, the CDR3 is TGTGCCAGCAGTGAAATGGTGAGACAGGGGGCGGTGTACGTC. This sequence encodes CASSEMVRQGAVYV.

This clone was seen a handful of times. The chain carries TRBV7-3 and TRBJ2-2, with unresolved D. The germline V gene has CDR1 SGHTA and CDR2 FQGTGA. Trimming took off 1 base at V and 3 bases at J, with 3 bases between the two ends. This CDR3 region has 13 residues. CDR3 coding DNA: TGTGCCAGCAGCTTAAGTTACACCGGGGAGCTGTTTTTT. Protein: CASSLSYTGELFF.